The sequence of this T cell receptor (beta chain) was determined in a study of Ad26.COV2.S vaccination and SARS-CoV-2 variants. Study as a whole: This donor came from the COV1001 trial of Ad26.COV2.S. Intramuscular Ad26.COV2.S doses were given once or twice, 56 days apart. Overall study results and limits: People who got the vaccine had more spike-specific TCR breadth than people who got placebo. The TCR-based breadth and depth measures might underestimate overall T cell responses.

Regarding treatment: about 20 received Ad26.COV2.S at low or high dose, single or two shots; several received placebo; per-sample allocation not given. On day 63 after the first injection, vaccine and placebo recipients gave samples. Clones were sequenced by immunoSEQ multiplex PCR, and TCRdb holds only the in-frame ones, with some missing. The sample carries hundreds of thousands of clones, 88% recorded once. V was cut by 1 base and J by 5 bases, with 9 bases left in between. The CDR3 is made up of 13 amino acids. Germline V lookup: CDR1 SEHNR, CDR2 FQNEAQ (reference sequence). Details on this clone: Its matching antigen is unknown.

Material: peripheral blood, obtained in a trial of Ad26.COV2.S vaccine versus placebo. The chain couples TRBV7-9 to TRBJ2-7; D is uncertain. This clonotype originated in a person aged 18-60 years who received the Ad26.COV2.S COVID-19 vaccine or a placebo. The CDR3 nucleotides are TGTGCCAGCAGCTTAGGAGCAGAGAACGAGCAGTACTTC. It is translated as CASSLGAENEQYF.